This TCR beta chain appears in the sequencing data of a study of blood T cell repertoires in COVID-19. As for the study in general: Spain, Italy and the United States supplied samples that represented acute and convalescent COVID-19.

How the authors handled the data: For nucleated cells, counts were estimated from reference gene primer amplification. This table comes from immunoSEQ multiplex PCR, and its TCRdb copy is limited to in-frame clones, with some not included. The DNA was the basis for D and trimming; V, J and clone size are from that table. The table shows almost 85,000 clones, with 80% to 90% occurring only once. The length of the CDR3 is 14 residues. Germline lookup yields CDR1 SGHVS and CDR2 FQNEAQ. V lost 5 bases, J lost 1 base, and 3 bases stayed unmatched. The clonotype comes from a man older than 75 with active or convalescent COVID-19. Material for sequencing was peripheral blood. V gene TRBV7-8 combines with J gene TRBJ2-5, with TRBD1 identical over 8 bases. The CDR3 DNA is TGTGCCAGCAGCCGGACAGGGACCCAAGAGACCCAGTACTTC. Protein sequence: CASSRTGTQETQYF.